The 8 T cell receptor beta chains below were found in one sample sequenced in a study of cytomegalovirus exposure and HLA in healthy donors. A multiplex PCR was run with 60 Vbeta primers and 13 Jbeta primers. The data were produced by immunoSEQ multiplex PCR, yet TCRdb's version contains in-frame clones alone and is incomplete. The repertoire holds about 80,000 clones, with over 60% as singletons. The sample was PBMCs. Receptors originate from a male donor in good health and CMV-seropositive.

This clone was recorded a few times. The V call is TRBV5-4, the J call TRBJ2-3; D ambiguous. V gave up 1 base and J gave up 4 bases, with 4 bases separating them. The CDR3 runs 12 residues. The germline V gene encodes CDR1 SGHNT and CDR2 YYREEE (reference sequence). The CDR3 DNA follows: TGTGCCAGCAGCTTGACGGCAGATACGCAGTATTTT. This gives the protein CASSLTADTQYF.

On this clone: Other DNA sequences within the sample encode an identical CDR3. The rearrangement links TRBV27 to TRBJ2-5, with 8 bases aligning to TRBD1. Germline V gene data show CDR1 as MNHEY and CDR2 as SMNVEV (reference sequence). This CDR3 has 14 amino acids. V dropped 2 bases and J dropped 4; count of bases not matched to a gene: 3. This CDR3 is CASSLGQGGETQYF. CDR3 nucleotide sequence: TGTGCCAGCAGTTTAGGACAGGGAGGAGAGACCCAGTACTTC.

This chain joins TRBV30 and TRBJ1-1, with a tentative D call TRBD1 (6 bases). Germline V gene sequence: CDR1 GTSNPN, CDR2 SVGIG (reference sequence). The CDR3 loop spans 15 amino acids. V was clipped by 3 bases and J by 11 bases, with 25 bases between them. The CDR3, as DNA: TGTGCCTGGAGGAGGGGGGGGACATCCACTCGGGTGGCTTTCTTT. It yields the protein CAWRRGGTSTRVAFF.

The V gene is TRBV30, the J gene TRBJ1-5; D is possibly TRBD1 (5 bases). Germline assignment: CDR1 GTSNPN and CDR2 SVGIG (reference sequence). Trimming shortened V by 2 bases and J by 2 bases, and 13 bases separated the two germline ends. The CDR3 is 15 amino acids. The CDR3 protein is CAWSREGLGNQPQHF. CDR3 DNA sequence: TGTGCCTGGAGTAGGGAGGGGTTGGGCAATCAGCCCCAGCATTTT.

The chain employs TRBV5-1 and TRBJ1-2, with 7 bases fitting TRBD1. Germline V gene sequence: CDR1 SGHRS, CDR2 YFSETQ. Germline trimming cut 4 bases from V and 8 bases from J; bases unmatched to any gene: 11. The length of the CDR3 is 14 residues. The CDR3 nucleotides are TGCGCCAGCAGCCTCAATAGGGGGCGCGGAGGCTACACCTTC. Translated: CASSLNRGRGGYTF.

This clone came up a few times. The sample holds other DNA sequences that translate to the same CDR3. This chain links TRBV5-6 with TRBJ2-4, with TRBD1 matching over 7 bases. This CDR3 comprises 14 residues. Germline V gives CDR1 SGHDT, CDR2 YYEEEE. After removal of 0 bases from V and 5 bases from J, the junction contained 2 bases not matched to a gene. This CDR3 reads CASSLDRGQNIQYF. The CDR3 nucleotides are TGTGCCAGCAGCTTGGACAGGGGACAAAACATTCAGTACTTC.

The chain has TRBV30 and TRBJ2-5; TRBD2 aligns across 11 bases. J gave up 1 base and V 8 bases, and 18 bases lay outside the gene matches. The CDR3 is made up of 18 amino acids. Germline assignment: CDR1 GTSNPN and CDR2 SVGIG (reference sequence). CDR3 sequence reads: CAAEFTGLAERPQETQYF. CDR3 DNA: TGTGCCGCGGAGTTCACGGGACTAGCGGAGCGGCCCCAAGAGACCCAGTACTTC.

By frequency in the sample, this clone is medium-sized. This chain connects TRBV15 to TRBJ1-1; D perhaps matches TRBD1 (5 bases). Trimming removed 3 bases at V and 3 bases at J, with 20 bases between. The germline V gene encodes CDR1 LNHNV and CDR2 YYDKDF (reference sequence). This CDR3 contains 17 residues. The CDR3 sequence is CATSSGRGASIYTEAFF. Written as DNA, the CDR3 is TGTGCCACCAGCAGTGGTAGGGGCGCTTCTATTTACACTGAAGCTTTCTTT.